The 27 T cell receptor beta chains given below trace back to one sample, sequenced in a study of T-cell memory formation after mild COVID-19. TCRdb re-called the 5' RACE reads with MiXCR, one entry per CDR3 protein. The sample records 400,000 or so distinct CDR3 sequences, around 19% being singletons. Sequenced material: PBMCs or a T cell subset sorted from them (not recorded which). The receptors were gathered from an adult woman who had mild COVID-19 (a few samples of this study predate the infection). Cell type and time point are not known.

V gene TRBV12-3 or TRBV12-4 combines with J gene TRBJ2-1; 7 nucleotides line up with TRBD1. The CDR3 has 13 amino acids. V gave up 6 bases and J gave up 8 bases; unmatched junction bases: 7. CDR3: CASRRTGVDEQFF. As DNA, the CDR3 is TGTGCCAGCAGAAGGACAGGCGTGGATGAGCAGTTCTTC.

The chain has TRBV12-3 or TRBV12-4 and TRBJ2-7; no clear D gene. The length of the CDR3 is 15 residues. V lost 6 bases to trimming and J lost 2 bases, with 17 bases between them. CDR3 region: CASSSRSTATYEQYF. In DNA form, the CDR3 reads TGTGCCAGCAGCTCCCGGTCGACCGCGACCTACGAGCAGTACTTC.

This clonotype was detected a few times. This chain links TRBV5-4 with TRBJ2-4; perhaps TRBD2 as D (6 bases). The CDR3 loop spans 17 amino acids. The germline V gene has CDR1 SGHNT and CDR2 YYREEE (reference sequence). V gave up 4 bases and J gave up 3 bases, with 20 bases separating them. The CDR3 spells CASSGDPRKEGKNIQYF. The CDR3 DNA is TGTGCCAGCAGCGGGGACCCAAGGAAGGAGGGCAAAAACATTCAGTACTTC. Filled out from reference TRBV5-4 and TRBJ2-4, the complete variable domain reads ETGVTQSPTHLIKTRGQQVTLRCSSQSGHNTVSWYQQALGQGPQFIFQYYREEENGRGNFPPRFSGLQFPNYSSELNVNALELDDSALYLCASSGDPRKEGKNIQYFGAGTRLSVL.

J is TRBJ2-5 and V is TRBV29-1; 7 positions agree with TRBD1. CDR1 SQVTM and CDR2 ANQGSEA come from the germline V gene. This CDR3 spans 12 amino acids. V shed 7 bases, J shed 3 bases, and the junction held 5 bases outside the gene matches. CDR3 nucleotide sequence: TGCAGCGGGAGGACAGGAAAAGAGACCCAGTACTTC. Its translation is CSGRTGKETQYF.

The table lists this clonotype with many counts. The rearrangement links TRBV12-3 or TRBV12-4 to TRBJ1-3, with TRBD1 as a possible D gene (5 bases). The V end lost 7 bases, the J end lost 4 bases, and 8 bases lay between the germline ends. The CDR3 runs to 12 residues. The CDR3 coding sequence is TGTGCCAGCACAGGGCCGGGAAACACCATATATTTT. Amino acid sequence: CASTGPGNTIYF.

The J gene is TRBJ2-3, the V gene TRBV28, with TRBD2 matching over 10 bases. The CDR3 has 17 amino acids. CDR1 MDHEN and CDR2 SYDVKM come from the germline V gene. The trim removed 4 bases at V and 3 bases at J, leaving 10 bases unmatched. The CDR3 DNA reads as TGTGCCAGCAGTTGGCACGGGACTAGCGATTTGACAGATACGCAGTATTTT. This translates into CASSWHGTSDLTDTQYF.

This clonotype appeared a few times. The chain recombines TRBV15 with TRBJ2-1; 10 positions match TRBD2. This CDR3 is built from 17 residues. Germline-derived CDR1 and CDR2 are LNHNV and YYDKDF (reference sequence). Germline trimming cut 4 bases from V and 6 bases from J; bases unmatched to any gene: 12. The CDR3 protein is CATSMELAGLVGNEQFF. The CDR3 DNA reads as TGTGCCACCAGCATGGAACTAGCGGGACTCGTCGGCAATGAGCAGTTCTTC.

This clonotype was observed many times. J is TRBJ2-1 and V is TRBV12-3 or TRBV12-4; D unresolved. V was cut by 2 bases and J by 9 bases, with 5 bases left in between. The CDR3 runs 11 residues. The DNA for the CDR3 is TGTGCCAGCAGTTTAACTGGTGAGCAGTTCTTC. Translated: CASSLTGEQFF.

This clonotype was seen only a few times. V is TRBV4-2 and J is TRBJ1-4, with D possibly being TRBD1 (6 bases). V lost 1 base and J lost 7, with 13 bases in between. The CDR3 contains 15 residues. The germline CDR1 and CDR2 sequences are LGHNA and YNFKEQ. The CDR3 DNA reads TGTGCCAGCAGCCAAGTTGGCCAGGGGAGTGAAAAACTGTTTTTT. Protein sequence: CASSQVGQGSEKLFF.

The rearrangement uses TRBV19 and TRBJ1-2; the match to TRBD1 covers 8 bases. This CDR3 has 16 amino acids. V was pared by 6 bases and J by 1 base, with 10 bases of the junction left unmatched. Per the germline V gene, CDR1 is LNHDA and CDR2 is SQIVND (reference sequence). CDR3 loop: CASSFGQGRNNYGYTF. The CDR3 nucleotides are TGTGCCAGTAGCTTCGGACAGGGAAGGAATAACTATGGCTACACCTTC.

This clonotype was seen only a few times. The rearrangement uses TRBV7-2 and TRBJ2-3; D is unclear. The length of the CDR3 is 15 residues. Germline lookup yields CDR1 SGHTA and CDR2 FQGNSA. V lost 1 base and J 0 bases, leaving 8 bases between the germline ends. CDR3 sequence reads: CASSLVLRSTDTQYF. The CDR3, as DNA: TGTGCCAGCAGCTTAGTCCTCCGTAGCACAGATACGCAGTATTTT. Filled out from reference TRBV7-2 and TRBJ2-3, the complete variable domain reads GAGVSQSPSNKVTEKGKDVELRCDPISGHTALYWYRQSLGQGLEFLIYFQGNSAPDKSGLPSDRFSAERTGGSVSTLTIQRTQQEDSAVYLCASSLVLRSTDTQYFGPGTRLTVL.

The CDR3 DNA is TGTGCCAGCAGAGGACCGGGACTAGCTTCCCCCGGGGAGCTGTTTTTT. This codes for CASRGPGLASPGELFF. V gene TRBV13 combines with J gene TRBJ2-2; 9 bases line up with TRBD2. CDR3 size: 16 residues. Germline V gene sequence: CDR1 PRHDT, CDR2 FYEKMQ (reference sequence). V shed 6 bases, J shed 6 bases, and the junction held 11 bases outside the gene matches.

The J gene is TRBJ2-1, the V gene TRBV20-1; TRBD2 aligns across 12 bases. V dropped 5 bases and J dropped 7; count of bases not matched to a gene: 9. CDR3 length: 15 residues. Germline CDR1 DFQATT, CDR2 SNEGSKA (reference sequence). In nucleotides, the CDR3 is TGCAGTGCTCCCCTCACTAGCGGGGGGTGGAATGAGCAGTTCTTC. Translated: CSAPLTSGGWNEQFF.

The chain links TRBV7-9 to TRBJ1-1; D might be TRBD1 (6 bases). With 5 bases removed from V and 6 bases from J, the gap between germline ends came to 28 bases. This CDR3 is built from 18 residues. Germline V lookup: CDR1 SEHNR, CDR2 FQNEAQ (reference sequence). In DNA, the CDR3 is TGTGCCAGCAGCCCCGCCTTCAGGGGTCTCAGTCTGGCGGCTGAAGCTTTCTTT. It yields the protein CASSPAFRGLSLAAEAFF. The full variable domain, in which reference TRBV7-9 and TRBJ1-1 provide the parts outside the CDR3, is DTGVSQNPRHKITKRGQNVTFRCDPISEHNRLYWYRQTLGQGPEFLTYFQNEAQLEKSRLLSDRFSAERPKGSFSTLEIQRTEQGDSAMYLCASSPAFRGLSLAAEAFFGQGTRLTVV.

The chain joins TRBV28 to TRBJ2-5, with 9 bases lining up with TRBD1. Germline V gives CDR1 MDHEN, CDR2 SYDVKM. V was pared by 6 bases and J by 2 bases, with 7 bases of the junction left unmatched. This CDR3 has 15 residues. CDR3 in amino acids: CASSEDRGVQETQYF. The CDR3 bases are TGTGCCAGCAGCGAGGACAGGGGTGTACAAGAGACCCAGTACTTC. The whole variable domain, remainder taken from reference TRBV28 and TRBJ2-5, is DVKVTQSSRYLVKRTGEKVFLECVQDMDHENMFWYRQDPGLGLRLIYFSYDVKMKEKGDIPEGYSVSREKKERFSLILESASTNQTSMYLCASSEDRGVQETQYFGPGTRLLVL.

This sequence joins TRBV7-2 and TRBJ2-7; TRBD1 aligns across 7 bases. CDR1 and CDR2 (germline): SGHTA, FQGNSA. The CDR3 runs 14 residues. With 5 bases clipped from V and 3 bases from J, the junction kept 7 bases outside the gene matches. CDR3 DNA: TGTGCCAGCAGCCAAGACAGGGACCACTACGAGCAGTACTTC. Amino acid sequence: CASSQDRDHYEQYF.

The chain has TRBV15 and TRBJ2-7; TRBD1 might be the D (6 bases). Germline V gene data show CDR1 as LNHNV and CDR2 as YYDKDF (reference sequence). Trimming removed 5 bases from V and 4 bases from J, with 15 bases in between. The CDR3 length is 14 residues. The CDR3 bases are TGTGCCACCAGCCGGTCTAGGGGGACATACGAGCAGTACTTC. Its translation is CATSRSRGTYEQYF.

The CDR3 coding sequence is TGTGCCAGCAGTCGACCAAGCGGGAGGACAGATACGCAGTATTTT. Translating gives CASSRPSGRTDTQYF. This chain connects TRBV3-1 to TRBJ2-3; 9 bases line up with TRBD2. Germline V lookup: CDR1 LGHDT, CDR2 YNNKEL (reference sequence). There are 15 residues in the CDR3. The J segment lost 3 bases and the V segment lost 6 bases, leaving 7 bases of the junction unmatched.

The chain carries TRBV7-9 and TRBJ2-1; perhaps TRBD1 as D (7 bases). Trimming took off 4 bases at V and 7 bases at J, with 11 bases between the two ends. The germline gives CDR1 SEHNR, CDR2 FQNEAQ (reference sequence). The CDR3 is 13 residues long. CDR3 sequence reads: CASSSGGKNEQFF. DNA of the CDR3: TGTGCCAGCAGCTCAGGGGGGAAGAATGAGCAGTTCTTC.

The CDR3 sequence: CASSYRDLTDTQYF. In DNA, the CDR3 is TGCGCCAGCAGCTACCGGGACCTCACAGATACGCAGTATTTT. V gene TRBV5-1 combines with J gene TRBJ2-3; D is possibly TRBD1 or TRBD2 (5 bases each). This CDR3 is built from 14 residues. Germline V gene lookup returns CDR1 SGHRS and CDR2 YFSETQ. V was pared by 3 bases and J by 2 bases, with 10 bases between.

The V call is TRBV18, the J call TRBJ1-2; 7 positions agree with TRBD1. Trimming took 2 bases from V and 4 from J; bases not matched to a gene: 10. This CDR3 comprises 16 residues. Germline loops: CDR1 KGHSH, CDR2 LQKENI. The CDR3: CASSPSGGFDGYGYTF. CDR3 in DNA: TGTGCCAGCTCACCATCAGGGGGTTTCGATGGCTATGGCTACACCTTC.

Only a few counts were recorded for this clonotype. This chain links TRBV7-2 with TRBJ2-5, with D perhaps matching TRBD2 (6 bases). The germline CDR1 and CDR2 sequences are SGHTA and FQGNSA. With 4 bases removed from V and 5 bases from J, the gap between germline ends came to 14 bases. The CDR3 runs 14 residues. Here the CDR3 reads CASSSGLPGETQYF. The DNA of the CDR3 is TGTGCCAGCAGCTCGGGACTCCCGGGGGAGACCCAGTACTTC.

The rearrangement uses TRBV5-3 and TRBJ2-5, with 7 nucleotides matching TRBD2. TRBV5-3 is reported as an ORF; its role is uncertain. The CDR3 loop spans 14 amino acids. V shed 4 bases, J shed 2 bases, and the junction held 5 bases outside the gene matches. The CDR3 is CARSRDYTQETQYF. The CDR3 DNA reads as TGTGCCAGAAGCAGGGACTACACACAAGAGACCCAGTACTTC.

Only a few counts were recorded for this clonotype. This chain links TRBV7-6 with TRBJ2-7, with D tentatively TRBD1 (5 bases). CDR1 is SGHVS and CDR2 is FNYEAQ in the germline V gene. V lost 1 base, J lost 3 bases, and 16 bases lay in between. The CDR3 is made up of 16 amino acids. The DNA of the CDR3 is TGTGCCAGCAGCTTAGATCTCGGACACGAGCACTACGAGCAGTACTTC. Translation: CASSLDLGHEHYEQYF.

This clonotype has only a few counts. CDR3 in amino acids: CSARHYPYEQFF. The CDR3 DNA is TGCAGTGCTAGACATTACCCCTATGAGCAGTTCTTC. This chain links TRBV20-1 with TRBJ2-1; D not certain. The CDR3 has 12 residues. V was trimmed by 2 bases and J by 8 bases, leaving 10 bases between them. Germline loops: CDR1 DFQATT, CDR2 SNEGSKA (reference sequence).

J is TRBJ1-1 and V is TRBV25-1; D is unclear. V lost 3 bases, J lost 3 bases, and 8 bases lay in between. The CDR3 runs 13 residues. CDR1 is MGHDK, CDR2 SYGVNS, per germline. The chain's CDR3 is CASSEVYDTEAFF. CDR3 nucleotides: TGTGCCAGCAGTGAGGTTTACGACACTGAAGCTTTCTTT.

This chain uses TRBV6-5 with TRBJ1-6; 7 bases match TRBD1. The V gene end was trimmed by 6 bases and the J gene end by 8 bases; junction bases not matched to a gene: 7. Germline V gene data show CDR1 as MNHEY and CDR2 as SVGAGI. The CDR3 sequence is 14 residues long. The CDR3 DNA is TGTGCCAGCAGGCCGACAGGGAAGGATTCACCCCTCCACTTT. Translating gives CASRPTGKDSPLHF.